This TCR beta chain was profiled in a study of long-term antiretroviral therapy in people with HIV. The study, taken as a whole, reports: Pre-ART-expanded clones dominated the repertoire at all time points. With ART, diversity went up but was still lower than in transplant donor controls. Repertoires with HIV possessed tighter CDR3 length spans than those of controls.

Every sample had 1-10 million cryopreserved PBMC in it before DNA extraction. Comments on this clone: Its antigen is undetermined.

The immunoSEQ assay was v3.0, run at survey level. The data were produced by immunoSEQ multiplex PCR, yet TCRdb's version contains in-frame clones alone and is incomplete. This table holds tens of thousands of clones, more than 75% found once. The input for sequencing was unsorted PBMCs, taken roughly 2.8 years before starting antiretroviral therapy. The TCR sequence derives from a woman younger than 45 with HIV.

CDR3 loop: CAISETAYEQYF. Here the CDR3 DNA reads TGTGCCATCAGTGAGACAGCCTACGAGCAGTACTTC. This chain joins TRBV10-3 and TRBJ2-7; D remains unclear. Germline V gene data show CDR1 as ENHRY and CDR2 as SYGVKD. The ends were cut back, 2 bases at V and 2 bases at J, with 4 bases in the middle. CDR3 length equals 12 residues.